The clone carrying this T cell receptor (beta chain) was found a few times. TCR cDNA was made by 5'RACE template switching, adding a universal primer site and UMIs. From the 5' RACE reads, TCRdb called clonotypes with MiXCR, one entry per CDR3 protein. The sample yields some 99,000 distinct CDR3 sequences, roughly 5.8% seen once. This sample stems from a study of T cells after yellow fever vaccination. Study-wide background: When fractions had low cell numbers, they were prepared with SMART-Seq v4 Ultra Low Input.

This CDR3 is 16 amino acids long. Germline V gene data show CDR1 as SGHRS and CDR2 as YFSETQ. Germline trimming cut 1 base from V and 0 bases from J; bases unmatched to any gene: 7. Material: CD8+ T cells sorted from PBMCs, obtained 10 days after the yellow fever booster vaccination. This clonotype was sampled from a man younger than 35 who received the YFV17D yellow fever vaccine. The chain couples TRBV5-1 to TRBJ2-7; 7 bases map to TRBD1. CDR3 protein: CASSLWPRGFSYEQYV. CDR3 bases: TGCGCCAGCAGCTTGTGGCCCAGGGGGTTCTCCTACGAGCAGTACGTC.